This record looks at one TCR beta chain sequence and its context. The antigen is unknown. One end of the junction does not line up with germline, which may come from a read error. This entry is derived from a study of CD8+CD57+ T cells in acquired aplastic anemia. Turning to the study itself: Recorded DNA amounts for sorted CD4+ and CD8+ cells had an average of around 3.4 ug. Healthy donors averaged around 10 million reads for CD4+ cells.

Regarding the study as a whole: In common between the patients and the controls were around 29 CD8+ CDR3 sequences.

Germline assignment: CDR1 SGHTA and CDR2 FQGNSA. The CDR3 loop spans 16 amino acids. Genomic DNA was employed as the template in profiling TCR beta VDJ and CDR3. TCRdb recomputed calls from the reads with MiXCR, one row per CDR3 protein. The table lists about 400,000 distinct CDR3 sequences, 65% to 80% of them singletons. This sequence was found in a human donor in good health, serving as a control. The chain combines TRBV7-2 with TRBJ1-4; no definite D call. The sequenced sample was sorted CD4+, CD8+, or CD8+CD57+ T cells (not recorded which) from PBMCs. CDR3 sequence reads: CASSQGYGSTTERLFF. The CDR3 DNA is TGTGCCAGCAGCCAAGGTTATGGGTCAACTACTGAAAGACTGTTTTTT.